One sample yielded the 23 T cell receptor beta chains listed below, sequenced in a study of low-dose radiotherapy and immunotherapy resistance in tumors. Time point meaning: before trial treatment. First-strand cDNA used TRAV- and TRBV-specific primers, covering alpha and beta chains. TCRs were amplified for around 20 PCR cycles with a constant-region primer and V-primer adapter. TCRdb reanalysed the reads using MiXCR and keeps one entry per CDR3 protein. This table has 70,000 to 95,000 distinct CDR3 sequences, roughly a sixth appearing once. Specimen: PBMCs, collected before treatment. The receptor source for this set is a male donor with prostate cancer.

In DNA form, the CDR3 reads TGTGCCAGCAGCGAATTTGTCGTCGGGGCCGACACCGGGGAGCTGTTTTTT. Its protein is CASSEFVVGADTGELFF. The rearrangement uses TRBV14 and TRBJ2-2, with D perhaps matching TRBD1 or TRBD2 (5 bases each). Germline CDR1 and CDR2: SGHDN and FVKESK. Trimming took 5 bases from V and 3 from J, leaving 19 bases between them. The CDR3 is 17 amino acids.

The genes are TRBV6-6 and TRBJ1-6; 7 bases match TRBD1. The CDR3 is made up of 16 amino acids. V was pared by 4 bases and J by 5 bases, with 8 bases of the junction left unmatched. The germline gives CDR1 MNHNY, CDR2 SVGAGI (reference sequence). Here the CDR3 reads CASSSQPTGNNSPLHF. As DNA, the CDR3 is TGTGCCAGCAGTTCCCAACCGACAGGGAATAATTCACCCCTCCACTTT.

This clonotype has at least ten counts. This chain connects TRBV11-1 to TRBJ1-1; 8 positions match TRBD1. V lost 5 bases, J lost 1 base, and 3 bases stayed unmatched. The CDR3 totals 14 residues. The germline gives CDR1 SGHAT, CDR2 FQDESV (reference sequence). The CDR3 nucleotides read TGTGCCAGCAGCCCCGACAGGGGGAACACTGAAGCTTTCTTT. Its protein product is CASSPDRGNTEAFF.

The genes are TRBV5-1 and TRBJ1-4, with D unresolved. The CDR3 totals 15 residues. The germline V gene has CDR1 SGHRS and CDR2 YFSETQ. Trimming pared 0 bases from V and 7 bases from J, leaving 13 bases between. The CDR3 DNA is TGCGCCAGCAGCTTGGCTGCTGCCAACGGTGAAAAACTGTTTTTT. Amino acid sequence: CASSLAAANGEKLFF.

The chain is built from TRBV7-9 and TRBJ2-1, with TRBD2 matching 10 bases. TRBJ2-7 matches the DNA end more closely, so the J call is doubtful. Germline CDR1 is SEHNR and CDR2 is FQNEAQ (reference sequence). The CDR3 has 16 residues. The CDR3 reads CASSLVSSGGLYEQYF. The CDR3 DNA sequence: TGTGCCAGCAGCTTAGTCTCTAGCGGGGGACTCTACGAGCAGTACTTC.

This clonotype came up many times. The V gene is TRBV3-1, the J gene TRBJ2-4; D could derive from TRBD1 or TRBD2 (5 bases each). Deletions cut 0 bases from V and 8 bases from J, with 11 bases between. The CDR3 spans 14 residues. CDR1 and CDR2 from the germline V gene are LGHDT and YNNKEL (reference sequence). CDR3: CASSQDTLGDIQYF. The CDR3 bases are TGTGCCAGCAGCCAAGATACACTGGGGGACATTCAGTACTTC.

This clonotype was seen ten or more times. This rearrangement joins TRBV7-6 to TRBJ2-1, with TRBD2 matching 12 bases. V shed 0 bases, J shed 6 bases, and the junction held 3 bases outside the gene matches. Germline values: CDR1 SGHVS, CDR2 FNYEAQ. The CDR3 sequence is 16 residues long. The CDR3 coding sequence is TGTGCCAGCAGCTTAGCCCGACTAGCGGGGGTCAATGAGCAGTTCTTC. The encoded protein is CASSLARLAGVNEQFF.

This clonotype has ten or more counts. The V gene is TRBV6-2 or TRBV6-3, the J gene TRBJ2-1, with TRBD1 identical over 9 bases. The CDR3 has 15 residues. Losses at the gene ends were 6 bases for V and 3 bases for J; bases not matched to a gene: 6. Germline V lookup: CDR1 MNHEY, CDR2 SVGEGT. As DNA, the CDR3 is TGTGCCAGCAGCCAAGGGGGACAGGGCTACAATGAGCAGTTCTTC. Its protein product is CASSQGGQGYNEQFF.

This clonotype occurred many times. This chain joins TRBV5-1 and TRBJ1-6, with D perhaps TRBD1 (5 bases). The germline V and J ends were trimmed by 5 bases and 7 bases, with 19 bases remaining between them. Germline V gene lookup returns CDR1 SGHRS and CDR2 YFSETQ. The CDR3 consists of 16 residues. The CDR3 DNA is TGCGCCAGCAGTCTGGGGGGGGGTGAAATGAATTCACCCCTCCACTTT. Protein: CASSLGGGEMNSPLHF.

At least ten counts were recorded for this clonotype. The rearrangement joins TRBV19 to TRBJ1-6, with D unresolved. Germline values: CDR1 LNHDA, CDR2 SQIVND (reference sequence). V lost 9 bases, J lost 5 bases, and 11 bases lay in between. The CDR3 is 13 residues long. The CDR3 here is CASVGRDNSPLHF. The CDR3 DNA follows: TGTGCCAGCGTAGGACGTGATAATTCACCCCTCCACTTT.

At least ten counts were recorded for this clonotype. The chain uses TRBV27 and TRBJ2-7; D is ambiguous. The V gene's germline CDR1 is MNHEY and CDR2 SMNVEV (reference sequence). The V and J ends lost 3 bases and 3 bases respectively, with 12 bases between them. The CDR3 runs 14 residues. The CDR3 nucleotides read TGTGCCAGCAGTTTTGCCAATCCTAGCTACGAGCAGTACTTC. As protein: CASSFANPSYEQYF.

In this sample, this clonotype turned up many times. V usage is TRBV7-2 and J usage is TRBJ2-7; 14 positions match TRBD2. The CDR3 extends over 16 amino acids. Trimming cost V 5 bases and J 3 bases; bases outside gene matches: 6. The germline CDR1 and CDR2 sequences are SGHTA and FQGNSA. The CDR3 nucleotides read TGTGCCAGCAGCCTTGCTGGGACTAGCGGGAGCTACGAGCAGTACTTC. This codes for CASSLAGTSGSYEQYF.

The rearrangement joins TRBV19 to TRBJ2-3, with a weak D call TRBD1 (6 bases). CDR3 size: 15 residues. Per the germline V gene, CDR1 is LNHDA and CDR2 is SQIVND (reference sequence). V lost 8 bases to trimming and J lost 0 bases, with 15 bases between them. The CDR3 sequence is CASGRGQGSTDTQYF. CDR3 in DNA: TGTGCCAGTGGCAGGGGCCAGGGAAGCACAGATACGCAGTATTTT.

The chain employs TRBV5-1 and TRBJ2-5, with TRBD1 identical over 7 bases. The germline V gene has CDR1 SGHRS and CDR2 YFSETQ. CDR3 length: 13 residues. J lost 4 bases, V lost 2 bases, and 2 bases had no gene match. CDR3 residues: CASSLDRVETQYF. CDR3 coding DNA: TGCGCCAGCAGCTTAGACAGGGTAGAGACCCAGTACTTC.

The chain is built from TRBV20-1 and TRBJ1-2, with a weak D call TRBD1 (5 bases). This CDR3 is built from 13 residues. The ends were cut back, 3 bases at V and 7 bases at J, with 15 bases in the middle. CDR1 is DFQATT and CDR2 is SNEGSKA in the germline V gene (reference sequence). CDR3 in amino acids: CSASRGRATGYTF. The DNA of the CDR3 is TGCAGTGCTAGTAGAGGCAGGGCGACTGGCTACACCTTC.

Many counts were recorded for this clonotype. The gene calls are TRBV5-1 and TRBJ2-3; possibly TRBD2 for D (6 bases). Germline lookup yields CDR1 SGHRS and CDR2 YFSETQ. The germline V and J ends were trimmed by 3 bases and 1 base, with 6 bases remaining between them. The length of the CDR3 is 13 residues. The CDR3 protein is CASSWRGTDTQYF. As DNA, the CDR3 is TGCGCCAGCAGCTGGAGGGGCACAGATACGCAGTATTTT.

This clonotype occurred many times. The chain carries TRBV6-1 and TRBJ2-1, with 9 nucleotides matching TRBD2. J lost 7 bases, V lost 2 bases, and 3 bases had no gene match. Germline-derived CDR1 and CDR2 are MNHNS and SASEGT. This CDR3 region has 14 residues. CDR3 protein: CASSEPAGGNEQFF. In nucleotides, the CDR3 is TGTGCCAGCAGTGAACCAGCGGGGGGAAATGAGCAGTTCTTC.

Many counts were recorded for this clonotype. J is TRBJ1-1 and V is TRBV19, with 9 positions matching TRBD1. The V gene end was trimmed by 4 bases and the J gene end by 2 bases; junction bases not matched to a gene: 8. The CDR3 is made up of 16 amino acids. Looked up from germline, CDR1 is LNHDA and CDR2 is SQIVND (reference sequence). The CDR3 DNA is TGTGCCAGTAGTACTCGGGGGACAGGGAAAAACACTGAAGCTTTCTTT. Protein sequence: CASSTRGTGKNTEAFF.

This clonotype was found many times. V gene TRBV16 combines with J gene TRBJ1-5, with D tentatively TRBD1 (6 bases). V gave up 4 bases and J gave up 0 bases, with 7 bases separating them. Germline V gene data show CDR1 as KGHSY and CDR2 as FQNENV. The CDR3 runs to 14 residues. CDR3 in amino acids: CASSLGGSNQPQHF. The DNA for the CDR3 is TGTGCCAGCAGCCTAGGGGGTAGCAATCAGCCCCAGCATTTT.

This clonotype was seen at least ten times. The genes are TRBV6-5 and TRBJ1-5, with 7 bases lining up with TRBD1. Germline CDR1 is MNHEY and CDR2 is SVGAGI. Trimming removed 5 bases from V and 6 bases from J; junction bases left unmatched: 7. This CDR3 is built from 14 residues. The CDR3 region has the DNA TGTGCCAGCAGTACCACAGGGGAAGGTCAGCCCCAGCATTTT. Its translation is CASSTTGEGQPQHF.

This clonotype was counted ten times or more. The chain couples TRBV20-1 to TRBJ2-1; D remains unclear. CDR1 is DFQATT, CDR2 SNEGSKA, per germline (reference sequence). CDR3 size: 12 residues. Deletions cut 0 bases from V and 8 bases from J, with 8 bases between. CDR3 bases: TGCAGTGCTAGAGAGTCGGGTCATGAGCAGTTCTTC. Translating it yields CSARESGHEQFF.

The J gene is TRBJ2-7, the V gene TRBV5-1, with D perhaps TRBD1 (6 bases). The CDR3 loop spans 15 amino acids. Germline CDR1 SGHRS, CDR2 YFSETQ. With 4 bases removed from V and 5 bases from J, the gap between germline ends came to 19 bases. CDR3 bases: TGCGCCAGCAGCCGCCTCGCCGGGACAATTAACGAGCAGTACTTC. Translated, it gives CASSRLAGTINEQYF.

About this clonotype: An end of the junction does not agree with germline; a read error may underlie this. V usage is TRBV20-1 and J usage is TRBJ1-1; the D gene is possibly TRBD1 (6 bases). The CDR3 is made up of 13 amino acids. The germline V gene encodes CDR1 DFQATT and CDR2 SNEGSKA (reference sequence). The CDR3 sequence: CSARQGTNTEALF. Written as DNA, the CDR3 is TGCAGTGCCCGGCAGGGGACGAACACTGAAGCTCTCTTT.